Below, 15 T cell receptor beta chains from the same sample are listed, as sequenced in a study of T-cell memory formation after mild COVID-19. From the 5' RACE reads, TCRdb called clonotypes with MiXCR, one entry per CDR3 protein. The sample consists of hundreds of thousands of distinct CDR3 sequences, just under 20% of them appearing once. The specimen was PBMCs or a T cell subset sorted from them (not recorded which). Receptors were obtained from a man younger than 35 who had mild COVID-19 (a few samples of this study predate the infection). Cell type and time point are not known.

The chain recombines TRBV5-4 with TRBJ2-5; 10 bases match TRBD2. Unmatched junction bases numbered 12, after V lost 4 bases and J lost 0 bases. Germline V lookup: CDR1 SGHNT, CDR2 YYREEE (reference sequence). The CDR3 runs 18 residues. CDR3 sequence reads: CASSPRGSGGVYQETQYF. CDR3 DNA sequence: TGTGCCAGCAGCCCCCGCGGGAGCGGGGGGGTGTACCAAGAGACCCAGTACTTC.

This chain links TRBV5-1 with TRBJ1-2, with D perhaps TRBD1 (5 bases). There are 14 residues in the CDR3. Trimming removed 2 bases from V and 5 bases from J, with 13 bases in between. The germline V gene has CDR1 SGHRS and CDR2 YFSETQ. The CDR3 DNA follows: TGCGCCAGCAGCTTAATGCTAACAGGATATGGCTACACCTTC. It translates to CASSLMLTGYGYTF.

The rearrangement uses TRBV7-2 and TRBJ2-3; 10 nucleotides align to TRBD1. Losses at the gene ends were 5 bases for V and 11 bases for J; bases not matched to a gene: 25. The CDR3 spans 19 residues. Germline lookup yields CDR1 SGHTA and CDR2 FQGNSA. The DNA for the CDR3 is TGTGCCAGCAGCAATCCGAGCGACAGGGGGCGACTAACAGTTAAGGGGCAGTATTTT. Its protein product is CASSNPSDRGRLTVKGQYF.

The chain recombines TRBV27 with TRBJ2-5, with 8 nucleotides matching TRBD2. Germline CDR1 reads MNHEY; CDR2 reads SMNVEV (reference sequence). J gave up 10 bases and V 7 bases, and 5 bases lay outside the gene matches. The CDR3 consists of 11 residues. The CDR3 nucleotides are TGTGCCAGCACCCGGGGGGGGGTCCAGTACTTC. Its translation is CASTRGGVQYF.

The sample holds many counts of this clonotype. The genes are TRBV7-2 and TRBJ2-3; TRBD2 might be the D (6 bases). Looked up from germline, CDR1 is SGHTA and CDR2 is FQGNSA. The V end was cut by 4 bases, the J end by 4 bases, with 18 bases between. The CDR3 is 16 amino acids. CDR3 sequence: CASSSQGSGEPDTQYF. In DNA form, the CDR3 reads TGTGCCAGCAGCTCCCAAGGATCGGGGGAGCCAGATACGCAGTATTTT.

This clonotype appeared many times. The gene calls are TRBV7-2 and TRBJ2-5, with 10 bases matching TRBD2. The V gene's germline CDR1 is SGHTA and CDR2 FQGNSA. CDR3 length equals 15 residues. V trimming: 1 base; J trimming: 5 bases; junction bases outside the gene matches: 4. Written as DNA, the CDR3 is TGTGCCAGCAGCTTAGGGCTAGCGGGGGTGGAGACCCAGTACTTC. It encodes CASSLGLAGVETQYF.

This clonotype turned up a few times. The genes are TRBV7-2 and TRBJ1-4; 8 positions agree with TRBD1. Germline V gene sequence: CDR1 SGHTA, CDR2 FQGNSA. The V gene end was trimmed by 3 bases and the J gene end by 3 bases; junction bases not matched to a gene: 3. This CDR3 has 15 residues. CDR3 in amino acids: CASSFQGASNEKLFF. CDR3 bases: TGTGCCAGCAGCTTTCAGGGGGCCTCTAATGAAAAACTGTTTTTT.

The CDR3 region is CASSEQGSSYEQYV. In DNA form, the CDR3 reads TGTGCCAGCAGTGAACAGGGGAGCTCCTACGAGCAGTACGTC. The chain has TRBV6-1 and TRBJ2-7, with D perhaps matching TRBD1 (6 bases). Germline V gives CDR1 MNHNS, CDR2 SASEGT. Trimming pared 2 bases from V and 0 bases from J, leaving 8 bases between. The CDR3 has 14 residues.

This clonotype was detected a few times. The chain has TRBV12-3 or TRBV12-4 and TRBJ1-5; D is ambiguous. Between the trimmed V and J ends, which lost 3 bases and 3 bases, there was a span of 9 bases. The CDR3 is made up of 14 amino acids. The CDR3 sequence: CASSLGRYNQPQHF. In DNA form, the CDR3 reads TGTGCCAGCAGTTTGGGTCGGTACAATCAGCCCCAGCATTTT.

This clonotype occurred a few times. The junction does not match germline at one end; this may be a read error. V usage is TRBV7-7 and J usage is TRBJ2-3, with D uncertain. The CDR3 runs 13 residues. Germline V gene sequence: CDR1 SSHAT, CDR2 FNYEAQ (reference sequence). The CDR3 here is CASSSRVGDTQYF. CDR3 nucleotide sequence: TGTGCTAGCAGCTCCCGTGTCGGGGATACGCAGTATTTT.

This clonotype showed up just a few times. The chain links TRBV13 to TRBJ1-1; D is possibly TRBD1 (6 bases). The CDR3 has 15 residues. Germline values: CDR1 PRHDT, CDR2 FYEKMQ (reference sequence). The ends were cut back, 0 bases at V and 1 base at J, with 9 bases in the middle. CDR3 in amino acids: CASSLGRGENTEAFF. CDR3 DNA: TGTGCCAGCAGCTTAGGCAGGGGCGAGAACACTGAAGCTTTCTTT. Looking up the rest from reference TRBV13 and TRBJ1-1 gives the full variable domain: AAGVIQSPRHLIKEKRETATLKCYPIPRHDTVYWYQQGPGQDPQFLISFYEKMQSDKGSIPDRFSAQQFSDYHSELNMSSLELGDSALYFCASSLGRGENTEAFFGQGTRLTVV.

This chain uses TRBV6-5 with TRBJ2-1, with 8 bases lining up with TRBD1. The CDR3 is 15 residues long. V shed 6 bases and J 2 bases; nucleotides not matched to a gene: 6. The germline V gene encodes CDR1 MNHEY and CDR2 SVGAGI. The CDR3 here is CASRWDRRPYNEQFF. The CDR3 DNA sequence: TGTGCCAGCAGATGGGACAGGCGCCCCTACAATGAGCAGTTCTTC.

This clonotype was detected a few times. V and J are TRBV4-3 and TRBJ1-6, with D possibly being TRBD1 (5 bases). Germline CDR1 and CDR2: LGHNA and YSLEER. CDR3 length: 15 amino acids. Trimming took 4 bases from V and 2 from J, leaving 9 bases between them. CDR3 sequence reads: CASSRGETYNSPLHF. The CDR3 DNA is TGCGCCAGCAGCCGGGGGGAGACCTATAATTCACCCCTCCACTTT.

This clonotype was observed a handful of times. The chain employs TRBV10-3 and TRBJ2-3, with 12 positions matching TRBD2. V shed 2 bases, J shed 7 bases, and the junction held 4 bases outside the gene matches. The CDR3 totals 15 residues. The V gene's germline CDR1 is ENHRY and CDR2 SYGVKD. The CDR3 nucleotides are TGTGCCATCAGTGAGCCTAGCGGGGGGGCCAATACGCAGTATTTT. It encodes CAISEPSGGANTQYF.

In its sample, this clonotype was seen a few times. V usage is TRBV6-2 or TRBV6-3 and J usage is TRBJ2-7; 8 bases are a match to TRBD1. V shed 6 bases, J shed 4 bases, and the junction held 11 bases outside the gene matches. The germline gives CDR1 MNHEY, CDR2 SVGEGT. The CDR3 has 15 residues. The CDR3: CASRRQGAVGYEQYF. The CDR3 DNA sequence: TGTGCCAGCAGACGCCAGGGGGCCGTCGGGTACGAGCAGTACTTC.